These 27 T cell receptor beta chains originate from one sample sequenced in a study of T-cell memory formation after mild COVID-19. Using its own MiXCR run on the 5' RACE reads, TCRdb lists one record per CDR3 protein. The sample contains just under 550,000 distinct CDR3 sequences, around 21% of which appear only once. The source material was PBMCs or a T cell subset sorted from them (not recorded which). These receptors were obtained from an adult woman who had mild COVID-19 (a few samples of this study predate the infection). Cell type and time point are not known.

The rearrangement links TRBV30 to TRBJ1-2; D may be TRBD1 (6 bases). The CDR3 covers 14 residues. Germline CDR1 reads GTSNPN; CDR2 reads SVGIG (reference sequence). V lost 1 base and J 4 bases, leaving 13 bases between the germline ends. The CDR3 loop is CAWSASDRLYGYTF. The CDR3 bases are TGTGCCTGGAGTGCTAGTGACAGGCTCTATGGCTACACCTTC.

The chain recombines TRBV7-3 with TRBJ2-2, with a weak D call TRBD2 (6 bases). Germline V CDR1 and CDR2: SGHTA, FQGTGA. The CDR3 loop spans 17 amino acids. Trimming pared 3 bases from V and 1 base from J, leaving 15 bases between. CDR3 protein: CASSLSIGAGNTGELFF. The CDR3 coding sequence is TGTGCCAGCAGCTTGTCGATCGGAGCGGGGAACACCGGGGAGCTGTTTTTT.

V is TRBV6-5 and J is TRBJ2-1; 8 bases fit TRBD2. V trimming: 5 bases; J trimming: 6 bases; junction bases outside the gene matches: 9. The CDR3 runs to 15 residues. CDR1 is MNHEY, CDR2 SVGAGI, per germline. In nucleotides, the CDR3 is TGTGCCAGCAGTGCCCCGGGACTAGGGCGCAATGAGCAGTTCTTC. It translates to CASSAPGLGRNEQFF.

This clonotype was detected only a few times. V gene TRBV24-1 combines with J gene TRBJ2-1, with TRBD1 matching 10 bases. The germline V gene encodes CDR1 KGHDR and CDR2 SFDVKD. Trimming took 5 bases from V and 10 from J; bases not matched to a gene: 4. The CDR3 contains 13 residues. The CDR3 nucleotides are TGTGCCACCAGTGGACAGGGGGCAGGGGAGCAGTTCTTC. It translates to CATSGQGAGEQFF.

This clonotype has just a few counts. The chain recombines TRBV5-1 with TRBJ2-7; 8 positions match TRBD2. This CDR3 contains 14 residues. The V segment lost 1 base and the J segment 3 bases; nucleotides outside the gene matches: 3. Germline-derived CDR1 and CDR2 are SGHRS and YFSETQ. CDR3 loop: CASSLTSGRYEQYF. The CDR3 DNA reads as TGCGCCAGCAGCTTGACTAGCGGACGCTACGAGCAGTACTTC.

Here the CDR3 DNA reads TGTGCCAGCAGTACCGGGACAGGGGATCTAGCTAATGAAAAACTGTTTTTT. Residues: CASSTGTGDLANEKLFF. The V gene is TRBV6-1, the J gene TRBJ1-4; 10 bases fit TRBD1. The CDR3 covers 17 residues. V was clipped by 5 bases and J by 3 bases; unmatched bases: 9. From germline, CDR1 is MNHNS and CDR2 SASEGT.

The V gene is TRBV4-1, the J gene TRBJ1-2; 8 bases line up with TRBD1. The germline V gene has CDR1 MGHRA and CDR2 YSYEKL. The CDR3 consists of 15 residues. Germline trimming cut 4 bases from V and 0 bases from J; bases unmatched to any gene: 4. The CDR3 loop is CASSPGTGANYGYTF. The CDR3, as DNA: TGCGCCAGCAGCCCTGGGACAGGAGCTAACTATGGCTACACCTTC.

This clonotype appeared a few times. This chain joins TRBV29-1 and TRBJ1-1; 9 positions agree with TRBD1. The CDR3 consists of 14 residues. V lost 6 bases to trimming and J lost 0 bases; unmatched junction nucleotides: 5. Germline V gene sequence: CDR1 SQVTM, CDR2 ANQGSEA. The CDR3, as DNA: TGCAGCGTGTGGACAGGGGCCTTGAACACTGAAGCTTTCTTT. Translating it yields CSVWTGALNTEAFF.

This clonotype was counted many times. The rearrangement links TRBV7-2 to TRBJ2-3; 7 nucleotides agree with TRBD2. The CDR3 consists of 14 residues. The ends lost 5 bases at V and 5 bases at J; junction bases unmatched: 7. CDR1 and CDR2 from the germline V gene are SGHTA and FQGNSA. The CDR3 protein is CASSTGLVGDTQYF. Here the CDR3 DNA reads TGTGCCAGCAGCACTGGACTAGTGGGAGATACGCAGTATTTT.

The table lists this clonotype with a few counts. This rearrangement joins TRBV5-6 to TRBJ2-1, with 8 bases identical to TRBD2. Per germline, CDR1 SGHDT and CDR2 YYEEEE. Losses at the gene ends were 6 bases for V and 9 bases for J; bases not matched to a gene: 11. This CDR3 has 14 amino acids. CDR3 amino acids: CASTPGLDLSEQFF. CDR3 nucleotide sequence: TGTGCCAGCACCCCGGGACTAGATCTAAGTGAGCAGTTCTTC.

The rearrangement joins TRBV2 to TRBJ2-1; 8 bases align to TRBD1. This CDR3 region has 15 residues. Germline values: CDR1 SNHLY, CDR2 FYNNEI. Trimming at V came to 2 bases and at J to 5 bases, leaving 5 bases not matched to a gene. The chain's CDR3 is CASSELMDRDNEQFF. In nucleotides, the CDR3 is TGTGCCAGCAGTGAATTGATGGACAGGGACAATGAGCAGTTCTTC.

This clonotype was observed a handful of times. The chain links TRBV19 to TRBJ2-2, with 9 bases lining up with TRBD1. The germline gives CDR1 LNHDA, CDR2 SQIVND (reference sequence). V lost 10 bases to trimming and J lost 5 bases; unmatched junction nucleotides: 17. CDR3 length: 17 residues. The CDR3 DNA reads TGTGCCACCAAAGGGACAGGGCAAGTTAGGGGGACCGGGGAGCTGTTTTTT. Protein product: CATKGTGQVRGTGELFF.

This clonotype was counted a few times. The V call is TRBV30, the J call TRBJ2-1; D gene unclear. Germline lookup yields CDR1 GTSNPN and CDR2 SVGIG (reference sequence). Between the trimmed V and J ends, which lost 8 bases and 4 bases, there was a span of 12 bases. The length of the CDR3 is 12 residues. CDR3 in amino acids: CAGSSEYNEQFF. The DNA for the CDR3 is TGTGCCGGAAGTTCCGAATACAATGAGCAGTTCTTC.

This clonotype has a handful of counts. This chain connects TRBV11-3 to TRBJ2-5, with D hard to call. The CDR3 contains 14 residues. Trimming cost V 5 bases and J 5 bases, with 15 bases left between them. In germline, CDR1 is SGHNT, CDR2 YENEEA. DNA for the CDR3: TGTGCCAGCAGCCAAGGTGCCGGATGGGAGACCCAGTACTTC. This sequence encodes CASSQGAGWETQYF. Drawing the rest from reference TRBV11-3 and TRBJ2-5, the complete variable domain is EAGVVQSPRYKIIEKKQPVAFWCNPISGHNTLYWYLQNLGQGPELLIRYENEEAVDDSQLPKDRFSAERLKGVDSTLKIQPAELGDSAVYLCASSQGAGWETQYFGPGTRLLVL.

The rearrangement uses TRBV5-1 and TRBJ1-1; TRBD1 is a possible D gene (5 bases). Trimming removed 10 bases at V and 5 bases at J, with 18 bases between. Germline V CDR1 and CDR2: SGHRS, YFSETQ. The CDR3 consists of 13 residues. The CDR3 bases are TGCGCCGGGGCATGGGGACCGGGGACTGAAGCTTTCTTT. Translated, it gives CAGAWGPGTEAFF.

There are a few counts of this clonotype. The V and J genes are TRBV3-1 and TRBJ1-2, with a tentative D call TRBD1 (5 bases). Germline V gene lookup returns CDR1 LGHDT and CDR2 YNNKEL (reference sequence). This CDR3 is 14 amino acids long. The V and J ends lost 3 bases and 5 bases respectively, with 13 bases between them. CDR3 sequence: CASSHLGRAYGYTF. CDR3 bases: TGTGCCAGCAGCCATCTGGGCAGGGCGTATGGCTACACCTTC.

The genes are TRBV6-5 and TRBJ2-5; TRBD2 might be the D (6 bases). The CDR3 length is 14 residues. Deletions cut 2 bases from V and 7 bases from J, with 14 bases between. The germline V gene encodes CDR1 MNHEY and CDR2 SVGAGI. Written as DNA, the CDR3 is TGTGCCAGCAGTTACGGGAGGCGCGGTTCGACCCAGTACTTC. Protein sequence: CASSYGRRGSTQYF.

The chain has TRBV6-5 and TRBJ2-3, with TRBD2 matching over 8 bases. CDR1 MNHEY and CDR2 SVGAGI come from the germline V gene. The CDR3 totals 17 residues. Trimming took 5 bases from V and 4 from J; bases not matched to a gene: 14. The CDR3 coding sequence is TGTGCCAGCAGTGGGACTAGAAGGGGGAGAAGGGCAGATACGCAGTATTTT. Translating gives CASSGTRRGRRADTQYF.

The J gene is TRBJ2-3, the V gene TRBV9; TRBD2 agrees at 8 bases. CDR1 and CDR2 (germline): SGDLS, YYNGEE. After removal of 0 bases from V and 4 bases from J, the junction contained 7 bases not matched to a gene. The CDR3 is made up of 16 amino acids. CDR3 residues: CASSVGSSGLADTQYF. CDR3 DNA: TGTGCCAGCAGCGTAGGGTCTAGCGGGCTAGCAGATACGCAGTATTTT. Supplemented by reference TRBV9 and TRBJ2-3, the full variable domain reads DSGVTQTPKHLITATGQRVTLRCSPRSGDLSVYWYQQSLDQGLQFLIQYYNGEERAKGNILERFSAQQFPDLHSELNLSSLELGDSALYFCASSVGSSGLADTQYFGPGTRLTVL.

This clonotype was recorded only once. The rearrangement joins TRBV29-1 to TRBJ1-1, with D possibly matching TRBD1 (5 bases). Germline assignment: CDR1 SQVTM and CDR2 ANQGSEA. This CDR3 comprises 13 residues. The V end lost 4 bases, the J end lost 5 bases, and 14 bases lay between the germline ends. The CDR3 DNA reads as TGCAGCGTTGGGGGACTTCTAGGGACTGAAGCTTTCTTT. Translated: CSVGGLLGTEAFF.

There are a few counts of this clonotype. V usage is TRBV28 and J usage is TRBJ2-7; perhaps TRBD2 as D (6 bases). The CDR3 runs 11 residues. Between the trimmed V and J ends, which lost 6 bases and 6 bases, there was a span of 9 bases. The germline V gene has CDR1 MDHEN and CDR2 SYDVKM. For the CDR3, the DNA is TGTGCCAGCAGCGTAGCGGTCGAGCAGTACTTC. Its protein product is CASSVAVEQYF.

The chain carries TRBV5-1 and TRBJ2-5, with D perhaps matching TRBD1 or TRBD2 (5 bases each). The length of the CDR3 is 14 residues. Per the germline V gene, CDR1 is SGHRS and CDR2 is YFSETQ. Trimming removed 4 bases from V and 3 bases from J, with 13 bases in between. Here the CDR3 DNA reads TGCGCCAGCAGCCCAGAAGGGACCAAAGAGACCCAGTACTTC. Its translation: CASSPEGTKETQYF.

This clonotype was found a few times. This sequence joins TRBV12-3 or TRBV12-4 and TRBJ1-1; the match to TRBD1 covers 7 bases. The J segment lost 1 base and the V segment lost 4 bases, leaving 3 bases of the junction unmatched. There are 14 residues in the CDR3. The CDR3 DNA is TGTGCCAGCAGTTCGGGACAGTGGAACACTGAAGCTTTCTTT. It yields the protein CASSSGQWNTEAFF.

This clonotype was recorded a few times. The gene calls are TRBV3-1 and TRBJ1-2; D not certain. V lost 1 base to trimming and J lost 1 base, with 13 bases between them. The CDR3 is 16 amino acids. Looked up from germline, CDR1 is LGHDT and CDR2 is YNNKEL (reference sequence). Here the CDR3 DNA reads TGTGCCAGCAGCCAAGTCCTTGGACGGTTTAACTATGGCTACACCTTC. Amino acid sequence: CASSQVLGRFNYGYTF.

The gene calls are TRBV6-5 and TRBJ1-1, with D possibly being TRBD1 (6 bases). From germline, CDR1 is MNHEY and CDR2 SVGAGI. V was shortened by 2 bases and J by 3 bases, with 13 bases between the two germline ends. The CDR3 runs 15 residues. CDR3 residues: CASSYQGKGYTEAFF. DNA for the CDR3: TGTGCCAGCAGTTACCAGGGGAAGGGATACACTGAAGCTTTCTTT.

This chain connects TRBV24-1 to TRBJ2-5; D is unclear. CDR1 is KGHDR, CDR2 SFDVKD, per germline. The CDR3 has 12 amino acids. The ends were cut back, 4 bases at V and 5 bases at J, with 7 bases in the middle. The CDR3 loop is CATSEGPETQYF. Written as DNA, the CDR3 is TGTGCCACCAGTGAGGGTCCGGAGACCCAGTACTTC.

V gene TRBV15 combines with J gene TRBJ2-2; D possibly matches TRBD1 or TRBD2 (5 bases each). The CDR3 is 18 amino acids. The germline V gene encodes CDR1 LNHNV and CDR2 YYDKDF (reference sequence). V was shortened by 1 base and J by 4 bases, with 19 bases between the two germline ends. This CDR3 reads CATSRVFGGRGSTGELFF. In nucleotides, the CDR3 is TGTGCCACCAGCAGAGTGTTTGGGGGAAGAGGGTCCACCGGGGAGCTGTTTTTT.